This T cell receptor beta chain was identified in a study of T-cell reconstitution after alpha-beta-depleted transplantation in children. CDR1 is SGHNT and CDR2 is YENEEA in the germline V gene. The CDR3 runs 16 residues. The J segment lost 4 bases and the V segment lost 4 bases, leaving 11 bases of the junction unmatched. During its preparation, the TCRbeta library received unique molecular identifiers. TCRdb re-called the PCR reads through MiXCR, storing one row per CDR3 protein. This table holds some 640,000 distinct CDR3 sequences, 16% found once. V is TRBV11-3 and J is TRBJ2-5; 8 nucleotides match TRBD1. The origin of this receptor is a human donor who donated a stem cell graft to a child with acute myeloid leukemia. Sequencing used PBMCs from the stem cell graft donor, obtained from the stem cell graft. CDR3 region: CASSYSTGVGAETQYF. The CDR3 nucleotides are TGTGCCAGCAGCTACTCGACAGGGGTGGGGGCAGAGACCCAGTACTTC.